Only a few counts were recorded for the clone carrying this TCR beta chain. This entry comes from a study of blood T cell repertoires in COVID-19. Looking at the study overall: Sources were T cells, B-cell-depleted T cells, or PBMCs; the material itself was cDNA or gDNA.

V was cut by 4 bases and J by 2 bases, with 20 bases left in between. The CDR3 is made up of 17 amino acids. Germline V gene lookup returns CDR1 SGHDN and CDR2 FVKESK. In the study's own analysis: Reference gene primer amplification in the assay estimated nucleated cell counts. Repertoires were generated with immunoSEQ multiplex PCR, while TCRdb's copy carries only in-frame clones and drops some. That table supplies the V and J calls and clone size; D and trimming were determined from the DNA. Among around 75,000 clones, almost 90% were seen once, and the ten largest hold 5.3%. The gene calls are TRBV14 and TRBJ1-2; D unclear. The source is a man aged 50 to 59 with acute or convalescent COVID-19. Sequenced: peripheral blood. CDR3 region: CASSPAVLRNRNYGYTF. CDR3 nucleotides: TGTGCCAGCAGCCCAGCGGTCCTCAGGAACAGAAACTATGGCTACACCTTC.